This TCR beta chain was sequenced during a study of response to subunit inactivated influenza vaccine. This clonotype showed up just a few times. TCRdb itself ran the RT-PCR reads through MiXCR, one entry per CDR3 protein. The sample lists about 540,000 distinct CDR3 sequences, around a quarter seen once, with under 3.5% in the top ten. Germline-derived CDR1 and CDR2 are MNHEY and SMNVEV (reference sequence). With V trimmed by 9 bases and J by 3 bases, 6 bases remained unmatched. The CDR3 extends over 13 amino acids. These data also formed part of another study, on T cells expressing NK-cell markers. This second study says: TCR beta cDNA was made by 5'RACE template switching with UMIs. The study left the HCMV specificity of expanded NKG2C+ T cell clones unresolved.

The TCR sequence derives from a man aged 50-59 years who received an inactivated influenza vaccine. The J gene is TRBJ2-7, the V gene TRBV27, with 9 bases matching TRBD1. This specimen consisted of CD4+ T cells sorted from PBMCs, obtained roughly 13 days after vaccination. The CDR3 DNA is TGTGCCAGATTACAGGGGGCGGTCTACGAGCAGTACTTC. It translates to CARLQGAVYEQYF.